Shown below are 14 T cell receptor beta chains from a single sample sequenced in a study of CXCR3-negative and CXCR3-positive naive CD8 T cells. Study observations and caveats: CXCR3-positive naive cells carried more hydrophobic TRB CDR3s than CXCR3-negative ones.

With UMI labels, 5' RACE was used to prepare the TRB cDNA libraries. TCRdb reprocessed the 5' RACE reads and keeps a single row for each CDR3 protein, giving no DNA. Recorded for this sample: 150,000 to 170,000 distinct CDR3 sequences. These TCRs' antigens remain unknown. Material for sequencing was naive CXCR3+ CD8+ T cells from blood. The subset was: CD45RO-CCR7+CD27+CD95- naive CD8+ T cells expressing CXCR3 (TNR3+). These receptors were collected from a human donor in good health. Some clones in this sample may be carry-over from other donors' samples.

The rearrangement links TRBV11-3 to TRBJ2-5; lacking DNA, the TRBD2 call made by TCRdb goes unchecked. The CDR3 has 18 residues. CDR1 and CDR2 (germline): SGHNT, YENEEA. The CDR3 region is CASSDGLAGELYQETQYF.

The chain carries TRBV2 and TRBJ2-1; TCRdb selects TRBD2, and the lack of DNA leaves this call unchecked. Germline assignment: CDR1 SNHLY and CDR2 FYNNEI. The length of the CDR3 is 16 residues. The CDR3 sequence: CASSEALPRSHNEQFF.

The chain employs TRBV7-6 and TRBJ2-7; TCRdb's D call, TRBD1, is unchecked because there is no DNA. Germline CDR1 is SGHVS and CDR2 is FNYEAQ. The CDR3 has 13 amino acids. This chain's CDR3 is CASAPRKSYEQYF.

V is TRBV11-2 and J is TRBJ2-1; TCRdb indicates TRBD2, and absent DNA this call remains unverified. This CDR3 is 12 amino acids long. CDR1 and CDR2 from the germline V gene are SGHAT and FQNNGV. This CDR3 reads CASSQTSGFRFF.

V is TRBV11-3 and J is TRBJ2-1; TCRdb's D call, TRBD2, is unchecked because there is no DNA. The CDR3 runs to 15 residues. CDR1 and CDR2 from the germline V gene are SGHNT and YENEEA. The CDR3 reads CASSRALAGYNEQFF.

This chain connects TRBV3-1 to TRBJ2-3; absent DNA, TCRdb's TRBD1 call cannot be checked. The CDR3 extends over 14 amino acids. CDR1 and CDR2 (germline): LGHDT, YNNKEL (reference sequence). CDR3 sequence reads: CASSQDAHPDTQYF.

The chain recombines TRBV5-5 with TRBJ2-2; without DNA, the TCRdb call of TRBD2 cannot be checked. Germline V gene sequence: CDR1 SGHKS, CDR2 YYEKEE (reference sequence). The CDR3 is made up of 18 amino acids. CDR3 protein: CASSLRTSGAWNTGELFF.

CDR3 region: CASSLLRNTGELFF. The genes are TRBV7-2 and TRBJ2-2. Germline-derived CDR1 and CDR2 are SGHTA and FQGNSA. This CDR3 has 14 amino acids. Together with reference TRBV7-2 and TRBJ2-2, the CDR3 gives the full variable domain: GAGVSQSPSNKVTEKGKDVELRCDPISGHTALYWYRQSLGQGLEFLIYFQGNSAPDKSGLPSDRFSAERTGGSVSTLTIQRTQQEDSAVYLCASSLLRNTGELFFGEGSRLTVL.

CDR3 loop: CASSGTFSLPLHF. The V gene is TRBV25-1, the J gene TRBJ1-6. The CDR3 loop spans 13 amino acids. Germline CDR1 and CDR2: MGHDK and SYGVNS.

CDR3 region: CASSLPQSGEQFF. The V and J genes are TRBV28 and TRBJ2-1; TCRdb's D call, TRBD2, is unchecked because there is no DNA. Looked up from germline, CDR1 is MDHEN and CDR2 is SYDVKM. This CDR3 is built from 13 residues.

This rearrangement joins TRBV20-1 to TRBJ2-1; TCRdb's D gene call, TRBD2, goes unchecked for lack of DNA. This CDR3 has 11 residues. Germline lookup yields CDR1 DFQATT and CDR2 SNEGSKA (reference sequence). The CDR3: CSAGLAGEQFF.

The chain employs TRBV11-2 and TRBJ1-4; TCRdb picks TRBD1, but there is no DNA to check that call. Germline V gives CDR1 SGHAT, CDR2 FQNNGV. The CDR3 is made up of 15 amino acids. CDR3 loop: CASSLDFRTAEKLFF.

The CDR3 sequence: CASGLPTFGANVLTF. The chain links TRBV12-5 to TRBJ2-6; TCRdb returns TRBD2, unconfirmable since there is no DNA. CDR3 size: 15 residues. Germline V lookup: CDR1 LGHNT, CDR2 FRNRAP. Based on the CDR3 plus reference TRBV12-5 and TRBJ2-6, the full variable domain is DARVTQTPRHKVTEMGQEVTMRCQPILGHNTVFWYRQTMMQGLELLAYFRNRAPLDDSGMPKDRFSAEMPDATLATLKIQPSEPRDSAVYFCASGLPTFGANVLTFGAGSRLTVL.

This sequence joins TRBV7-2 and TRBJ2-1. Germline assignment: CDR1 SGHTA and CDR2 FQGNSA. This CDR3 is built from 14 residues. The chain's CDR3 is CASSLASANNEQFF.